The next 23 T cell receptor beta chains were all read from a single sample in a study of CD8+ T cells in alopecia areata. Regarding treatment: oral pan-JAK inhibitor, 5-10 mg twice daily. cDNA prepared by RNA extraction and subsequent reverse transcription served as the template for sequencing. Profiling relied on immunoSEQ multiplex PCR, and the TCRdb table lists in-frame clones only, not all of them. Among about 250,000 clones, 45% to 70% were seen once, and the ten largest hold 0.8% to 1%. This specimen consisted of CD4+ T cells sorted from blood, obtained at approximately week 52, from a patient treated with tofacitinib. The receptors come from a human donor with alopecia areata.

This chain links TRBV27 with TRBJ2-2, with D uncertain. CDR1 is MNHEY and CDR2 is SMNVEV in the germline V gene (reference sequence). Trimming took off 7 bases at V and 3 bases at J, with 12 bases between the two ends. This CDR3 comprises 14 residues. CDR3 region: CASKARRYTGELFF. CDR3 nucleotides: TGTGCCAGCAAGGCCAGGCGGTACACCGGGGAGCTGTTTTTT.

This clone was seen only a few times. The CDR3: CASSIGRGGSPLHF. The CDR3, as DNA: TGTGCCAGTAGTATTGGACGGGGCGGATCACCCCTCCACTTT. The rearrangement links TRBV19 to TRBJ1-6, with D maybe TRBD1 (5 bases). This CDR3 comprises 14 residues. Germline CDR1 is LNHDA and CDR2 is SQIVND (reference sequence). V was pared by 3 bases and J by 10 bases, with 13 bases between.

V is TRBV2 and J is TRBJ2-3, with 9 nucleotides matching TRBD1. The CDR3 contains 12 residues. Germline-derived CDR1 and CDR2 are SNHLY and FYNNEI. The J segment lost 10 bases and the V segment lost 8 bases, leaving 7 bases of the junction unmatched. The DNA for the CDR3 is TGTGCCAGCTCTCGGGGGGACAGGGCGCAGTATTTT. Amino acid sequence: CASSRGDRAQYF.

This chain joins TRBV6-5 and TRBJ2-5; the D gene is possibly TRBD1 (5 bases). Germline V gene sequence: CDR1 MNHEY, CDR2 SVGAGI. CDR3 length equals 16 residues. Trimming shortened V by 0 bases and J by 5 bases, and 16 bases separated the two germline ends. The CDR3 DNA reads TGTGCCAGCAGTTACTCGAGGATTGTCAACAGGGAGACCCAGTACTTC. It is translated as CASSYSRIVNRETQYF.

The chain joins TRBV30 to TRBJ2-7, with D maybe TRBD1 (6 bases). This CDR3 has 16 residues. Trimming shortened V by 3 bases and J by 0 bases, and 18 bases separated the two germline ends. Germline CDR1 reads GTSNPN; CDR2 reads SVGIG (reference sequence). CDR3 amino acids: CAWRGRTGHYSYEQYF. In nucleotides, the CDR3 is TGTGCCTGGAGGGGGAGAACGGGACACTACTCCTACGAGCAGTACTTC.

There are a few counts of this clone. The chain links TRBV11-2 to TRBJ2-7, with TRBD1 matching 8 bases. With V trimmed by 4 bases and J by 4 bases, 6 bases remained unmatched. Germline CDR1 SGHAT, CDR2 FQNNGV. There are 14 residues in the CDR3. Here the CDR3 DNA reads TGTGCCAGCAGCTCAGGACAGGGAAAATACGAGCAGTACTTC. Its translation: CASSSGQGKYEQYF.

The chain is built from TRBV6-5 and TRBJ2-3; a possible D gene is TRBD2 (6 bases). CDR3 length equals 16 residues. The V and J ends lost 2 bases and 5 bases respectively, with 17 bases between them. Looked up from germline, CDR1 is MNHEY and CDR2 is SVGAGI. CDR3 sequence: CASSYGAGHVVDTQYF. For the CDR3, the DNA is TGTGCCAGCAGTTACGGCGCGGGGCACGTGGTAGATACGCAGTATTTT.

The chain employs TRBV6-5 and TRBJ2-7; TRBD1 aligns across 11 bases. The CDR3 is made up of 15 amino acids. V gave up 3 bases and J gave up 5 bases; unmatched junction bases: 6. The germline CDR1 and CDR2 sequences are MNHEY and SVGAGI. CDR3 DNA: TGTGCCAGCAGTTATACCGGGGACAGGGGGAACGAGCAGTACTTC. Protein product: CASSYTGDRGNEQYF.

In its sample, this clone was seen a few times. This chain uses TRBV5-4 with TRBJ2-7; 10 nucleotides agree with TRBD1. The CDR3 has 16 residues. Germline values: CDR1 SGHNT, CDR2 YYREEE (reference sequence). Unmatched junction bases numbered 7, after V lost 4 bases and J lost 0 bases. CDR3 in amino acids: CASSGQRTGGSYEQYF. The DNA for the CDR3 is TGTGCCAGCAGCGGCCAAAGGACAGGGGGCTCCTACGAGCAGTACTTC.

The chain uses TRBV6-5 and TRBJ2-1, with 12 nucleotides matching TRBD2. J gave up 5 bases and V 6 bases, and 2 bases lay outside the gene matches. The CDR3 totals 14 residues. Looked up from germline, CDR1 is MNHEY and CDR2 is SVGAGI. CDR3 in DNA: TGTGCCAGCAGACGACTAGCGGGGGACAATGAGCAGTTCTTC. It yields the protein CASRRLAGDNEQFF.

The CDR3 here is CASSLAQGAGGYTF. In DNA form, the CDR3 reads TGTGCCAGCAGCTTAGCACAGGGGGCGGGAGGCTACACCTTC. The chain has TRBV7-9 and TRBJ1-2, with 9 bases aligning to TRBD1. Germline values: CDR1 SEHNR, CDR2 FQNEAQ (reference sequence). The CDR3 length is 14 residues. Trimming took 0 bases from V and 8 from J; bases not matched to a gene: 4.

The rearrangement links TRBV6-5 to TRBJ2-7, with D unresolved. Trimming removed 0 bases from V and 1 base from J, with 7 bases in between. Germline V gene sequence: CDR1 MNHEY, CDR2 SVGAGI. The CDR3 has 14 residues. Here the CDR3 DNA reads TGTGCCAGCAGTTACTCCCGGCAGTCCTACGAGCAGTACTTC. Encoded protein: CASSYSRQSYEQYF.

The rearrangement joins TRBV9 to TRBJ1-6; the D gene is possibly TRBD1 (5 bases). Germline loops: CDR1 SGDLS, CDR2 YYNGEE. The CDR3 extends over 15 amino acids. V lost 1 base, J lost 9 bases, and 14 bases lay in between. CDR3 sequence (DNA): TGTGCCAGCAGCGTAAGGGGCCTGAGGATTTCACCCCTCCACTTT. As protein: CASSVRGLRISPLHF.

This chain joins TRBV29-1 and TRBJ2-7, with 7 bases fitting TRBD1. The CDR3 is 12 amino acids. J gave up 2 bases and V 5 bases, and 3 bases lay outside the gene matches. Per the germline V gene, CDR1 is SQVTM and CDR2 is ANQGSEA. The CDR3, as DNA: TGCAGCGTTATCAGGGGGACCTACGAGCAGTACTTC. Translation gives CSVIRGTYEQYF.

The chain has TRBV19 and TRBJ2-5; TRBD1 matches at 8 bases. Germline CDR1 LNHDA, CDR2 SQIVND (reference sequence). CDR3 size: 12 residues. The V segment lost 9 bases and the J segment 4 bases; nucleotides outside the gene matches: 4. The CDR3 is CASRQGLETQYF. The CDR3 nucleotides are TGTGCCAGCCGACAGGGGCTAGAGACCCAGTACTTC.

The V call is TRBV29-1, the J call TRBJ2-7, with TRBD1 identical over 8 bases. The CDR3 has 13 residues. Germline V gene lookup returns CDR1 SQVTM and CDR2 ANQGSEA. V was clipped by 0 bases and J by 5 bases; unmatched bases: 3. In DNA, the CDR3 is TGCAGCGTTGAAGAGGACAGGGTCAACGAGCAGTACTTC. Protein sequence: CSVEEDRVNEQYF.

The chain uses TRBV11-1 and TRBJ2-7; possibly TRBD1 or TRBD2 for D (5 bases each). Trimming took off 1 base at V and 6 bases at J, with 13 bases between the two ends. The CDR3 totals 14 residues. The germline V gene encodes CDR1 SGHAT and CDR2 FQDESV (reference sequence). Here the CDR3 reads CASSLEGSYFEQYF. In DNA, the CDR3 is TGTGCCAGCAGCTTAGAGGGGAGCTACTTCGAGCAGTACTTC.

The chain uses TRBV18 and TRBJ1-6, with 9 bases matching TRBD1. Germline CDR1 and CDR2: KGHSH and LQKENI. This CDR3 has 15 amino acids. With V trimmed by 3 bases and J by 7 bases, 4 bases remained unmatched. The CDR3 is CASSPGTGTNSPLHF. CDR3 coding DNA: TGTGCCAGCTCACCCGGGACAGGGACGAATTCACCCCTCCACTTT. The full variable domain, its missing parts supplied by reference TRBV18 and TRBJ1-6, is NAGVMQNPRHLVRRRGQEARLRCSPMKGHSHVYWYRQLPEEGLKFMVYLQKENIIDESGMPKERFSAEFPKEGPSILRIQQVVRGDSAAYFCASSPGTGTNSPLHFGNGTRLTVT.

The table lists this clone with a few counts. The chain employs TRBV30 and TRBJ1-1, with D possibly TRBD1 on 6 matching bases. This CDR3 is built from 14 residues. Germline CDR1 GTSNPN, CDR2 SVGIG (reference sequence). V was cut by 0 bases and J by 5 bases, with 13 bases left in between. Here the CDR3 DNA reads TGTGCCTGGAGTGTACGAGGGGGTTGGACTGAAGCTTTCTTT. It encodes CAWSVRGGWTEAFF.

This clone was counted between two and nine times. The chain links TRBV9 to TRBJ2-1; 13 bases align to TRBD2. Germline lookup yields CDR1 SGDLS and CDR2 YYNGEE. Germline trimming cut 4 bases from V and 6 bases from J; bases unmatched to any gene: 7. The CDR3 totals 16 residues. CDR3 region: CASSPGLAGAPNEQFF. The CDR3 bases are TGTGCCAGCAGCCCCGGACTAGCGGGGGCCCCCAATGAGCAGTTCTTC.

This clone was recorded a few times. The gene calls are TRBV27 and TRBJ2-3, with 9 bases matching TRBD2. The CDR3 is 17 amino acids. With 5 bases clipped from V and 2 bases from J, the junction kept 11 bases outside the gene matches. The V gene's germline CDR1 is MNHEY and CDR2 SMNVEV (reference sequence). CDR3 region: CASSLARLADFTDTQYF. The CDR3 region has the DNA TGTGCCAGCAGTCTCGCCCGACTAGCGGACTTCACAGATACGCAGTATTTT.

This rearrangement joins TRBV5-1 to TRBJ1-4; tentatively, D is TRBD1 (6 bases). CDR3 length: 15 residues. V was clipped by 4 bases and J by 8 bases, with 18 bases between them. Germline V gene sequence: CDR1 SGHRS, CDR2 YFSETQ. As DNA, the CDR3 is TGCGCCAGCAGCCTGTTCAGACCAGGGGAAGAAAAACTGTTTTTT. It encodes CASSLFRPGEEKLFF.

The chain is built from TRBV6-5 and TRBJ2-4; D unclear. The CDR3 spans 13 residues. Trimming removed 6 bases from V and 0 bases from J, with 6 bases in between. Germline assignment: CDR1 MNHEY and CDR2 SVGAGI. The CDR3 DNA reads TGTGCCAGCAGGACACTAGCCAAAAACATTCAGTACTTC. Amino acid sequence: CASRTLAKNIQYF.